Below, 10 T cell receptor beta chains from the same sample are listed, as sequenced in a study of CD8 T cells in Susac syndrome. An amount of RNA that ranged from about 0.45 to 1 ug was reverse transcribed with random hexamers. TCRdb reprocessed the immunoSEQ multiplex PCR reads with MiXCR, giving one entry per CDR3 protein. In the table there are approximately 150,000 distinct CDR3 sequences, 90% to 95% of which are singletons. Material: CD4+ T cells from PBMCs. These receptors all come from a human donor with multiple sclerosis.

This sequence joins TRBV4-2 and TRBJ1-6; D gene unclear. CDR3 length: 16 residues. CDR1 and CDR2 from the germline V gene are LGHNA and YNFKEQ. Trimming stripped 5 bases from V and 7 bases from J, with 18 bases between. The CDR3 reads CASSGRLEGGNSPLHF. The CDR3 DNA sequence: TGTGCCAGCAGCGGAAGACTGGAGGGAGGGAATTCACCCCTCCACTTT.

V gene TRBV7-9 combines with J gene TRBJ2-1; 8 nucleotides align to TRBD1. The V segment lost 5 bases and the J segment 7 bases; nucleotides outside the gene matches: 10. Germline V gene sequence: CDR1 SEHNR, CDR2 FQNEAQ (reference sequence). The CDR3 loop spans 15 amino acids. CDR3 sequence reads: CASSPAGQGNNEQFF. CDR3 DNA sequence: TGTGCCAGCAGCCCTGCCGGACAGGGTAATAATGAGCAGTTCTTC.

The chain combines TRBV25-1 with TRBJ2-5; TRBD2 agrees at 10 bases. The trim removed 2 bases at V and 5 bases at J, leaving 5 bases unmatched. The CDR3 is 15 amino acids. CDR1 is MGHDK and CDR2 is SYGVNS in the germline V gene. In DNA form, the CDR3 reads TGTGCCAGCAGTGAACCACTAGCGGGAAGGGAGACCCAGTACTTC. Translating gives CASSEPLAGRETQYF.

The chain employs TRBV30 and TRBJ2-3, with D perhaps matching TRBD1 (5 bases). The CDR3 sequence is 12 residues long. V was pared by 2 bases and J by 10 bases, with 13 bases between. The germline V gene encodes CDR1 GTSNPN and CDR2 SVGIG (reference sequence). The CDR3 DNA follows: TGTGCCTGGAGTCAAACAGGCTGGGCGCAGTATTTT. Translating gives CAWSQTGWAQYF.

The genes are TRBV10-3 and TRBJ2-7; 10 bases are a match to TRBD1. This CDR3 region has 19 residues. The germline CDR1 and CDR2 sequences are ENHRY and SYGVKD. Trimming cost V 4 bases and J 1 base; bases outside gene matches: 16. The CDR3 is CAISGARDRGSGTSYEQYF. The CDR3 DNA follows: TGTGCCATCAGTGGTGCCCGGGACAGGGGTAGCGGGACGTCCTACGAGCAGTACTTC.

The J gene is TRBJ2-7, the V gene TRBV2, with 12 bases aligning to TRBD1. V lost 8 bases to trimming and J lost 5 bases; unmatched junction nucleotides: 7. Per the germline V gene, CDR1 is SNHLY and CDR2 is FYNNEI. The CDR3 runs 14 residues. CDR3 nucleotide sequence: TGTGCCAGCCTCCCCGGGACAGGGGGCAACGAGCAGTACTTC. Residues: CASLPGTGGNEQYF.

J is TRBJ1-1 and V is TRBV6-5, with D unresolved. Germline lookup yields CDR1 MNHEY and CDR2 SVGAGI. The V end was cut by 6 bases, the J end by 0 bases, with 11 bases between. The CDR3 has 14 residues. The DNA for the CDR3 is TGTGCCAGCAGGATGGGATATATGAACACTGAAGCTTTCTTT. It encodes CASRMGYMNTEAFF.

Only one count was recorded for this clonotype. The chain has TRBV6-5 and TRBJ1-1; 10 bases are shared with TRBD1. Looked up from germline, CDR1 is MNHEY and CDR2 is SVGAGI. CDR3 length equals 13 residues. The V segment lost 6 bases and the J segment 10 bases; nucleotides outside the gene matches: 8. Here the CDR3 reads CASSRQGAPGAFF. The CDR3 coding sequence is TGTGCCAGCAGCAGACAGGGGGCTCCCGGAGCTTTCTTT.

This rearrangement joins TRBV10-2 to TRBJ2-5, with no clear D. The CDR3 runs to 13 residues. Germline loops: CDR1 WSHSY, CDR2 SAAADI. V lost 6 bases to trimming and J lost 3 bases, with 11 bases between them. The CDR3 region has the DNA TGCGCCAGCAGCCCCTCTAATGAAGAGACCCAGTACTTC. Amino acids: CASSPSNEETQYF.

The chain combines TRBV6-1 with TRBJ2-6; no firm D call. Germline V lookup: CDR1 MNHNS, CDR2 SASEGT. This CDR3 contains 15 residues. Trimming took 1 base from V and 0 from J, leaving 4 bases between them. Written as DNA, the CDR3 is TGTGCCAGCAGTGAAGAGTACTCTGGGGCCAACGTCCTGACTTTC. Its protein is CASSEEYSGANVLTF.